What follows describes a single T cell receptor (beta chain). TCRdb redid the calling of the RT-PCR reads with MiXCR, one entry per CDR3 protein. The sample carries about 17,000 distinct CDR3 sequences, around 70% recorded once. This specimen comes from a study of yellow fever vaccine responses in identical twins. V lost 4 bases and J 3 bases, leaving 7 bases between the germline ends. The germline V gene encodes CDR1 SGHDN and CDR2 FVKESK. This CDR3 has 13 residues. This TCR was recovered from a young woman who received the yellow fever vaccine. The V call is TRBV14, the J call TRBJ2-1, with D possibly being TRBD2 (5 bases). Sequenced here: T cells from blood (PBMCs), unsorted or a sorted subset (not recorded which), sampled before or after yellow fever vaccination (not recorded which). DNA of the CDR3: TGTGCCAGCAGCCGCCGGGACTACAATGAGCAGTTCTTC. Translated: CASSRRDYNEQFF.